Each of the 13 T cell receptor beta chains below was sequenced from the same sample in a study of post-analysis software for immune sequencing data. These receptors have no known antigen. Unique-molecular-identifier-tagged TCR beta cDNA libraries were used. A single record per CDR3 protein comes from TCRdb applying MiXCR to the PCR reads. The data show 700,000 to 900,000 distinct CDR3 sequences, with just over 45% seen just once and 4.9% held by the top ten. Study-wide points: There were a few TRBV segments more frequent in patients than controls, and TRBV5-6, TRBV5-1 and TRBV20-1 were among them.

The sequenced sample was blood. The receptors here all came from a girl aged 10 to 17 with multiple sclerosis.

The CDR3 protein is CASSSGRLNTEAFF. CDR3 DNA sequence: TGTGCCAGCAGCTCCGGACGGTTGAACACTGAAGCTTTCTTT. The V call is TRBV7-2, the J call TRBJ1-1; D is ambiguous. V was pared by 4 bases and J by 0 bases, with 9 bases between. The CDR3 runs 14 residues. Germline V gene data show CDR1 as SGHTA and CDR2 as FQGNSA.

The V call is TRBV20-1, the J call TRBJ2-5; 11 bases match TRBD1. Germline V gives CDR1 DFQATT, CDR2 SNEGSKA (reference sequence). CDR3 length: 15 residues. Unmatched junction bases numbered 8, after V lost 5 bases and J lost 3 bases. The CDR3 protein is CSAPQWGQGEETQYF. As DNA, the CDR3 is TGCAGTGCTCCCCAGTGGGGACAGGGGGAAGAGACCCAGTACTTC.

This clonotype was detected only a few times. The chain couples TRBV20-1 to TRBJ2-7; no definite D call. The CDR3 has 16 residues. V shed 6 bases and J shed 0 bases, with 21 bases lying between them. The germline CDR1 and CDR2 sequences are DFQATT and SNEGSKA (reference sequence). CDR3 sequence (DNA): TGCAGTGCAAGGCCCTCCCCCGCACATTTCTCCTACGAGCAGTACTTC. The encoded protein is CSARPSPAHFSYEQYF.

The rearrangement uses TRBV14 and TRBJ2-7; 12 bases match TRBD2. The CDR3 totals 18 residues. Germline loops: CDR1 SGHDN, CDR2 FVKESK. V dropped 4 bases and J dropped 3; count of bases not matched to a gene: 13. In nucleotides, the CDR3 is TGTGCCAGCAGCCCGCATAAAATCGGGACTAGCGGGTTCTACGAGCAGTACTTC. Its translation: CASSPHKIGTSGFYEQYF.

The chain combines TRBV20-1 with TRBJ2-3; 8 positions agree with TRBD1. The CDR3 runs to 15 residues. Trimming at V came to 3 bases and at J to 1 base, leaving 6 bases not matched to a gene. The germline V gene has CDR1 DFQATT and CDR2 SNEGSKA (reference sequence). The CDR3 DNA is TGCAGTGCTAGGGTACCGACAGGGGGCACAGATACGCAGTATTTT. Its protein is CSARVPTGGTDTQYF.

The chain employs TRBV28 and TRBJ2-3; D unresolved. Germline-derived CDR1 and CDR2 are MDHEN and SYDVKM. Trimming cost V 7 bases and J 1 base, with 6 bases left between them. The CDR3 consists of 12 residues. The CDR3 region has the DNA TGTGCCAGCACCACCGGCACAGATACGCAGTATTTT. This translates into CASTTGTDTQYF.

The chain joins TRBV6-5 to TRBJ2-1; D is ambiguous. From germline, CDR1 is MNHEY and CDR2 SVGAGI. This CDR3 is 15 amino acids long. V lost 6 bases and J 12 bases, leaving 24 bases between the germline ends. CDR3 region: CASRPLPVGTMGQFF. CDR3 DNA sequence: TGTGCCAGCAGGCCTTTACCCGTCGGCACGATGGGGCAGTTCTTC.

This clonotype was picked up a small number of times. The chain uses TRBV12-3 or TRBV12-4 and TRBJ1-2, with D unclear. There are 13 residues in the CDR3. V lost 6 bases, J lost 5 bases, and 13 bases lay in between. The CDR3 DNA reads TGTGCCAGCAGCTCCCAGGACCGATATGGCTACACCTTC. Protein sequence: CASSSQDRYGYTF.

The rearrangement links TRBV6-5 to TRBJ2-7; D ambiguous. Germline V lookup: CDR1 MNHEY, CDR2 SVGAGI. Trimming shortened V by 6 bases and J by 2 bases, and 11 bases separated the two germline ends. The CDR3 is made up of 13 amino acids. The CDR3 loop is CASSSQEPYEQYF. The CDR3 DNA reads as TGTGCCAGCAGCTCCCAGGAGCCCTACGAGCAGTACTTC.

The genes are TRBV29-1 and TRBJ1-3; tentative D call: TRBD1 (6 bases). Germline loops: CDR1 SQVTM, CDR2 ANQGSEA. V lost 4 bases, J lost 0 bases, and 10 bases lay in between. This CDR3 has 14 amino acids. CDR3 protein: CSVGDTRSGNTIYF. The DNA of the CDR3 is TGCAGCGTTGGGGACACCCGCTCTGGAAACACCATATATTTT.

The chain uses TRBV7-9 and TRBJ2-7; D ambiguous. With 0 bases removed from V and 1 base from J, the gap between germline ends came to 4 bases. Per the germline V gene, CDR1 is SEHNR and CDR2 is FQNEAQ (reference sequence). The CDR3 sequence is 13 residues long. CDR3 coding DNA: TGTGCCAGCAGCTTAGCCTATTCCTACGAGCAGTACTTC. Translating gives CASSLAYSYEQYF.

The J gene is TRBJ2-1, the V gene TRBV4-1; weak D call: TRBD2 (6 bases). From germline, CDR1 is MGHRA and CDR2 YSYEKL. CDR3 size: 14 residues. Trimming shortened V by 0 bases and J by 10 bases, and 13 bases separated the two germline ends. CDR3 DNA sequence: TGCGCCAGCAGCCAAGAGCGGGGCGGAGCGGAGCAGTTCTTC. It specifies CASSQERGGAEQFF.

The rearrangement links TRBV11-1 to TRBJ1-2; maybe TRBD1 (6 bases). This CDR3 comprises 15 residues. Deletions cut 1 base from V and 5 bases from J, with 14 bases between. CDR1 and CDR2 (germline): SGHAT, FQDESV (reference sequence). In nucleotides, the CDR3 is TGTGCCAGCAGCTTAGTTGGGACAACGCAATATGGCTACACCTTC. Protein sequence: CASSLVGTTQYGYTF.